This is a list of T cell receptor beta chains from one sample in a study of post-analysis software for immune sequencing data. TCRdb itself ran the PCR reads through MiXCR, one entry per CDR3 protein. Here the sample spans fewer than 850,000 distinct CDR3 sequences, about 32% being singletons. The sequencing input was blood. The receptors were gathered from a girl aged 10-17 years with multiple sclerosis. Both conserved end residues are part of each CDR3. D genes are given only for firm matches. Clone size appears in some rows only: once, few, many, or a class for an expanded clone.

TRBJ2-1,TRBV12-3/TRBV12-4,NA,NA,TGTGCCAGCAGTTTTTCCGACAGAGAGCAGTTCTTC,CASSFSDREQFF
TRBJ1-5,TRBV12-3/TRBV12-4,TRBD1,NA,TGTACCAGCAGTTTCAACAGGGGCCAGCCCCAGCATTTT,CTSSFNRGQPQHF
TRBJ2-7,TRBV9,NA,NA,TGTGCCAGCAGCGCACTACCCACCTACGAGCAGTACTTC,CASSALPTYEQYF
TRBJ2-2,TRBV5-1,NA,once,TGCGCCAGCAGCTTGGTAGTATTTGGGGCCGAACTAGACGGGGAGCTGTTTTTT,CASSLVVFGAELDGELFF
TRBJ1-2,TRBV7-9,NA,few,TGTGCCAGCAGAACTAACTATGGCTACACCTTC,CASRTNYGYTF
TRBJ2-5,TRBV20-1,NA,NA,TGCAGTGCTAGACCGTTGTATGGGGGCCAAGAGACCCAGTACTTC,CSARPLYGGQETQYF
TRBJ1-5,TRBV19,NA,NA,TGTGCCAGTAGTATCCAGGCGAGCAATCAGCCCCAGCATTTT,CASSIQASNQPQHF
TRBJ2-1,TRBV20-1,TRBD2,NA,TGCAGTGCTAGAGAGGGGGGACTAGCGGGATGGTCTCGGTACAATGAGCAGTTCTTC,CSAREGGLAGWSRYNEQFF
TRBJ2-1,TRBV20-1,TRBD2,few,TGCAGTGCTAGAACAGCGGGACGGAATGAGCAGTTCTTC,CSARTAGRNEQFF
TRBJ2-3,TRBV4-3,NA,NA,TGCGCCAGCAGCCAAGATAAGGGGCGGAGCGATACGCAGTATTTT,CASSQDKGRSDTQYF
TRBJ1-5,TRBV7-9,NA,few,TGTGCCAGCAGCTTAGCGGGAAGGGGACCCGAATATAGCAATCAGCCCCAGCATTTT,CASSLAGRGPEYSNQPQHF
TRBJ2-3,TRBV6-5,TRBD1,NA,TGTGCCAGCAGGGAGACAGGGGGCCGGGATACGCAGTATTTT,CASRETGGRDTQYF
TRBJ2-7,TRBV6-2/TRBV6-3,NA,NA,TGTGCCAGCAGCCAAGGGGCTGCCGGCCACGAGCAGTACTTC,CASSQGAAGHEQYF
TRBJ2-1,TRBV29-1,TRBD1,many,TGCAGCGCCAGGACAGGTGGGAGCAATGAGCAGTTCTTC,CSARTGGSNEQFF
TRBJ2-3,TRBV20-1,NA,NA,TGCAGTGCTAGTGGGAAGACAGATACGCAGTATTTT,CSASGKTDTQYF
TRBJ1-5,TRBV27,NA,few,TGTGCCAGCAGTTTATCCCGGGAAAGCAATCAGCCCCAGCATTTT,CASSLSRESNQPQHF
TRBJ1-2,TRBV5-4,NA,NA,TGTGCCAGCAGCTTGTCGGAGTTGGGATTTGATGGCTACACCTTC,CASSLSELGFDGYTF
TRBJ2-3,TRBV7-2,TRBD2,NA,TGTGCCAGCAGGAAAGCGGGAGGCCCTAGCACAGATACGCAGTATTTT,CASRKAGGPSTDTQYF
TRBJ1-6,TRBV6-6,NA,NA,TGTGCCAGCAGTTACTCGCCGGGGTCCCATAATTCACCCCTCCACTTT,CASSYSPGSHNSPLHF
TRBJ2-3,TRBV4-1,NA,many,TGCGCCAGCAGCCGCTCGTTGCGAAACACAGATACGCAGTATTTT,CASSRSLRNTDTQYF
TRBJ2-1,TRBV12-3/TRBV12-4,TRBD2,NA,TGTGCCAGCAGCGCTGGGGGGGGACGTTATGAGCAGTTCTTC,CASSAGGGRYEQFF
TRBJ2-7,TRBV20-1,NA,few,TGCAGTGCTAGGACCCTCGCGGCGGCCAACTACGAGCAGTACTTC,CSARTLAAANYEQYF
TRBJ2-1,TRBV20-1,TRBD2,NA,TGCAGTGCTAGGGGCGGGATAGCGGGGACCTACAATGAGCAGTTCTTC,CSARGGIAGTYNEQFF
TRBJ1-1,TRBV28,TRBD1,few,TGTGCCACGAGCGCCGGACAGGGATTTTTTAACACTGAAGCTTTCTTT,CATSAGQGFFNTEAFF
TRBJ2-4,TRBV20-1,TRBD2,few,TGCAGTGCTCCCACGAGACTAGCGGGGACAGATCTGAAAAACATTCAGTACTTC,CSAPTRLAGTDLKNIQYF
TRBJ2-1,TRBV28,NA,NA,TGTGCCAGCAGTTTACCGGCTGGGGAAAATGAGCAGTTCTTC,CASSLPAGENEQFF
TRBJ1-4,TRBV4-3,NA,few,TGCGCCAGCAGCCAAGAGGGTGTTGGGCGGCAATTCCGGCTGTTTTTT,CASSQEGVGRQFRLFF
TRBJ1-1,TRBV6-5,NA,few,TGTGCCAGCAGGACGGACTTGAACACTGAAGCTTTCTTT,CASRTDLNTEAFF
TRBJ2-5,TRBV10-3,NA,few,TGTGCCATCAGTCCTAGTGGGGGGGAGACCCAGTACTTC,CAISPSGGETQYF
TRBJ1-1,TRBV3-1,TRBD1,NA,TGTGCCAGCAGCCAAGAGTCAGGGGGCTACACTGAAGCTTTCTTT,CASSQESGGYTEAFF
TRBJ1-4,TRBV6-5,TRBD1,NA,TGTGCCAGCAGTACGCGGGACAGGGGCCGGTCTGAAAAACTGTTTTTT,CASSTRDRGRSEKLFF
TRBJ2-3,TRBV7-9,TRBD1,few,TGTGCCAGCAGCTCCCGAGCAGGGGGCTTAGTGGTAGATACGCAGTATTTT,CASSSRAGGLVVDTQYF
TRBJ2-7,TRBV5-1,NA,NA,TGCGCCAGCAGCCCGGACGGGAACTCCTACGAGCAGTACTTC,CASSPDGNSYEQYF
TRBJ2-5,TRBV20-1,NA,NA,TGCAGTGCCGCCCCCCTGGGAGAGACCCAGTACTTC,CSAAPLGETQYF
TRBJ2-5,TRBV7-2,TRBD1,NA,TGTGCCAGCAGCCTGGGACAGGGGGCCCCCGAGTACTTC,CASSLGQGAPEYF
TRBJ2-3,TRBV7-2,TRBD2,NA,TGTGCCAGCAGCTCCCGGACTAGCGGGGGCACAGATACGCAGTATTTT,CASSSRTSGGTDTQYF
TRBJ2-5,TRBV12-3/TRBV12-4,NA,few,TGTGCCAGCAGTCTGTCGGGACGGAAAGAGACCCAGTACTTC,CASSLSGRKETQYF
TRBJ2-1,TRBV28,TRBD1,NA,TGTGCCAGCAGTTTGCTGGACAGGGATTCCGATGAGCAGTTCTTC,CASSLLDRDSDEQFF
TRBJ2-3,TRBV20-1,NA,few,TGCAGTGCCCCCCAGGGGGGAAACACAGATACGCAGTATTTT,CSAPQGGNTDTQYF
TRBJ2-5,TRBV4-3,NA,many,TGCGCCAGCAGCCAAGATCTAGGGGGTGGGGAGACCCAGTACTTC,CASSQDLGGGETQYF
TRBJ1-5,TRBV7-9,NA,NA,TGTGCCAGCGATGGGAGGGAACAGCCCCAGCATTTT,CASDGREQPQHF
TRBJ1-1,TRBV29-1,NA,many,TGCAGCGCTGGGGTGAGCACTGAAGCTTTCTTT,CSAGVSTEAFF
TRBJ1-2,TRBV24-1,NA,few,TGTGCCACCAGTGTCACAGGGAAGGATGGCTACACCTTC,CATSVTGKDGYTF
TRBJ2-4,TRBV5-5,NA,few,TGTGCCAGCAGCTCCCAGACCAAAAACATTCAGTACTTC,CASSSQTKNIQYF
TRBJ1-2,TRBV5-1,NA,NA,TGCGCCAGCAGCTTGGAAGTAGGGGAAGGGAAGTATGGCTACACCTTC,CASSLEVGEGKYGYTF